The 2 T cell receptor beta chains below were found in one sample sequenced in a study of OX40 agonist ivuxolimab in advanced cancers. Sequencing used immunoSEQ multiplex PCR; TCRdb keeps in-frame clones, though not all of them. This repertoire shows about 41,000 clones, more than 65% found once; its top ten account for 2.6%. Source: CD4+ or CD8+ T cells sorted from blood, taken in a trial of the OX40 agonist ivuxolimab. These receptors were taken from an adult with an advanced solid tumor such as melanoma, head and neck, liver or kidney cancer.

The chain links TRBV5-1 to TRBJ1-5, with 10 bases fitting TRBD1. Looked up from germline, CDR1 is SGHRS and CDR2 is YFSETQ. The CDR3 covers 15 residues. V was pared by 5 bases and J by 5 bases, with 7 bases of the junction left unmatched. The CDR3 DNA follows: TGCGCCAGCAGAGCGACAGGGGGCGCGGATCAGCCCCAGCATTTT. It specifies CASRATGGADQPQHF.

The V and J genes are TRBV5-1 and TRBJ2-1; 7 bases are a match to TRBD1. With 4 bases clipped from V and 8 bases from J, the junction kept 6 bases outside the gene matches. CDR1 is SGHRS, CDR2 YFSETQ, per germline. CDR3 length: 13 amino acids. The chain's CDR3 is CASSGDREDEQFF. The CDR3 DNA reads TGCGCCAGCAGCGGCGACAGGGAAGATGAGCAGTTCTTC.